The TCR beta chain under discussion was sequenced for a study of blood T cell repertoires in COVID-19. Study details: Spain, Italy and the United States supplied samples that represented acute and convalescent COVID-19. In each case, the material was cDNA or gDNA derived from T cells, B-cell-depleted T cells, or PBMCs.

Germline lookup yields CDR1 MNHEY and CDR2 SVGAGI. This CDR3 spans 15 amino acids. J was trimmed by 3 bases and V by 5 bases; bases with no gene match: 5. Source study methods: Amplification of reference gene primers was used by the study to estimate nucleated cell counts. TCRdb's copy holds only in-frame clones and misses some; the assay was immunoSEQ multiplex PCR. V and J calls and clone size follow that table, whereas D and trimming were derived from the DNA. The sample contains around 160,000 clones, roughly 93% of which appear only once. The chain combines TRBV6-5 with TRBJ2-3, with 10 nucleotides matching TRBD2. Sample: peripheral blood. The sequence was obtained from a man between 18 and 35 years old with acute or convalescent COVID-19. CDR3 in amino acids: CASSPLAGTTDTQYF. CDR3 DNA: TGTGCCAGCAGTCCACTAGCGGGGACGACAGATACGCAGTATTTT.